This TCR beta chain is drawn from a study of shared T cell receptors in the human thymus. The assay was immunoSEQ multiplex PCR, and TCRdb's table has in-frame clones only and misses some. The table shows about 660,000 clones, with 85% to 90% occurring only once. Germline assignment: CDR1 SGHDN and CDR2 FVKESK. With V trimmed by 4 bases and J by 3 bases, 12 bases remained unmatched. The CDR3 length is 16 residues. These data are also associated with another study on human thymus T cells. That paper states: Infants, healthy and Finnish, who were having corrective surgery for congenital heart defects served as donors. Highly overlapping thymic repertoires in unrelated individuals were reported by related research.

The chain employs TRBV14 and TRBJ2-7; the match to TRBD2 covers 7 bases. The sequenced material came from thymocytes. This clonotype was obtained from a boy younger than two with a congenital heart defect. This CDR3 reads CASSPLRERDHYEQYF. CDR3 coding DNA: TGTGCCAGCAGCCCTCTTCGGGAGCGGGACCACTACGAGCAGTACTTC.